Here is one T cell receptor (beta chain) with its context. The sample belongs to a study of blood T cell repertoires in COVID-19. Those who participated ranged in age from about 18 to 89 years and resided in about 24 US areas. Participant reports of clinical history set cohort assignment. Donors in Cohort 3 who had recovered were those with two negative PCRs, healthcare professional clearance, or resolution of their symptoms. V was trimmed by 8 bases and J by 5 bases, leaving 9 bases between them. This CDR3 has 10 residues. The germline CDR1 and CDR2 sequences are SQVTM and ANQGSEA. In the original analysis: From reference gene primer amplification, estimates of nucleated cell counts were derived. Profiled with immunoSEQ multiplex PCR; TCRdb holds only in-frame clones, not every one. For V, J and clone size, that table is used; D and trimming come from the DNA. The data hold a few hundred thousand clones, with around 83% observed a single time.

The V call is TRBV29-1, the J call TRBJ1-1, with D uncertain. The sequence was collected from a woman aged 50 to 60 who had recovered from COVID-19. Material for sequencing was PBMCs or T cells enriched from blood (not recorded which). CDR3 loop: CSSGETEAFF. The CDR3 DNA reads as TGCAGCTCCGGGGAGACTGAAGCTTTCTTT.